Sequencing of this TCR beta chain was carried out in a study of shared clonotypes between healthy human individuals. Sequenced by immunoSEQ multiplex PCR; TCRdb stores in-frame clones only, minus some. Altogether fewer than 850,000 clones are present, roughly 88% being singletons, with the ten largest covering 30% to 35%. Sequenced: memory CD8+ T cells from PBMCs. Noted subset: CD45RO+ cells pooled with CCR7-negative TemRA cells. The receptor was isolated from a man younger than 30 in good health. Some clones in this sample may be carry-over from other donors' samples.

CDR3 sequence: CASSQAPNTEAFF. CDR3 sequence (DNA): TGCGCCAGCAGCCAAGCACCCAACACTGAAGCTTTCTTT. The chain recombines TRBV4-1 with TRBJ1-1; no clear D gene. This CDR3 region has 13 residues. The germline V gene has CDR1 MGHRA and CDR2 YSYEKL. Trimming stripped 1 base from V and 2 bases from J, with 5 bases between.